This T cell receptor beta chain was sequenced during a study of identifying expanded T cells in peripheral blood. The germline V gene encodes CDR1 SEHNR and CDR2 FQNEAQ (reference sequence). The V gene lost 3 bases and the J gene lost 0 bases, with 6 bases spanning the gap. The CDR3 consists of 14 residues. Clones were read by immunoSEQ multiplex PCR, and TCRdb kept only the in-frame ones, dropping some. The table shows over 80,000 clones, with approximately 84% occurring only once. This TCR came from a person aged 18 to 75 in good health. This chain links TRBV7-9 with TRBJ1-3; D is uncertain. The sequencing sample was made of blood. The CDR3: CASSLADSGNTIYF. The CDR3 DNA sequence: TGTGCCAGCAGCTTGGCCGACTCTGGAAACACCATATATTTT.